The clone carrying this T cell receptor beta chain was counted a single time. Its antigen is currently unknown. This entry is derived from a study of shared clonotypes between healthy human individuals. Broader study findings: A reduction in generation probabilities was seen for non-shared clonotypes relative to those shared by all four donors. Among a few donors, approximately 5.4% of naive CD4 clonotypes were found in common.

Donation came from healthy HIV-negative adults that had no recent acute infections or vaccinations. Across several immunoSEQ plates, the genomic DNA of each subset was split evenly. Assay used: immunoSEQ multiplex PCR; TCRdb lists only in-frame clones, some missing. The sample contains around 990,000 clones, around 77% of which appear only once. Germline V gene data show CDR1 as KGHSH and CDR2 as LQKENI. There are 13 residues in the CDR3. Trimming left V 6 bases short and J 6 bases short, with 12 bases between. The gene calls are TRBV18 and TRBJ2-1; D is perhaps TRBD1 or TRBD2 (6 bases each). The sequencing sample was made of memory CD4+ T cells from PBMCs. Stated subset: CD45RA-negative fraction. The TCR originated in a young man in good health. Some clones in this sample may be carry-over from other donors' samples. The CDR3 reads CASSAGQPNEQFF. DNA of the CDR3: TGTGCCAGCTCCGCGGGACAACCCAATGAGCAGTTCTTC. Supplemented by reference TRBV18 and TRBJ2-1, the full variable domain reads NAGVMQNPRHLVRRRGQEARLRCSPMKGHSHVYWYRQLPEEGLKFMVYLQKENIIDESGMPKERFSAEFPKEGPSILRIQQVVRGDSAAYFCASSAGQPNEQFFGPGTRLTVL.